This TCR beta chain was documented in a study of technical replicates of blood from a few donors. From germline, CDR1 is SNHLY and CDR2 FYNNEI. V lost 6 bases and J 4 bases, leaving 16 bases between the germline ends. The length of the CDR3 is 14 residues. Measured with immunoSEQ multiplex PCR; TCRdb has only the in-frame clones, and not every one. Of 60,000 to 80,000 clones listed, about 88% are singletons. Material for sequencing was PBMCs. The chain carries TRBV2 and TRBJ2-7, with D possibly being TRBD1 (5 bases). The source is a human donor in good health. Some clones in this sample may be carry-over from other donors' samples. CDR3 nucleotides: TGTGCCAGCAGCTTCATTATGGCAGGGTACGAGCAGTACTTC. Its translation is CASSFIMAGYEQYF.